The source of this T cell receptor beta chain is a study of T cells after yellow fever vaccination. Overall study: Each low-cell-number fraction was prepared by means of SMART-Seq v4 Ultra Low Input.

The study, taken as a whole, reports: A weaker secondary response peaked on day 5, the primary on day 15. Most primary-vaccination clones reappeared after the booster (less than 98% CD4, 88% CD8).

With respect to this clonotype: Its antigen is not known.

TCRdb itself ran the 5' RACE reads through MiXCR, one entry per CDR3 protein. This sample carries 100,000 to 150,000 distinct CDR3 sequences, roughly 15% of them seen once, and the ten largest clones take about 40%. Germline V gene lookup returns CDR1 MGHRA and CDR2 YSYEKL. This CDR3 comprises 16 residues. V lost 3 bases and J lost 2, with 16 bases in between. Sequenced here: CD8+ T cells sorted from PBMCs, sampled 5 days after the yellow fever booster vaccination. The clonotype originates from a man aged 18 to 29 who received the YFV17D yellow fever vaccine. The J gene is TRBJ1-2, the V gene TRBV4-1; D is perhaps TRBD1 (6 bases). The CDR3 here is CASSQINTGSNYGYTF. The CDR3 DNA reads as TGCGCCAGCAGCCAGATAAATACAGGGTCCAACTATGGCTACACCTTC.